The next 11 T cell receptor beta chains were all read from a single sample in a study of T cells expressing NK-cell markers. TCRdb reprocessed the 5' RACE reads and reports one entry per CDR3 protein, with no DNA. This sample's clone table lists 150,000 to 170,000 distinct CDR3 sequences. Sequencing was carried out using blood T cells: a sorted CD56 or NKG2C T cell subset, CD4+ or CD8+ T cells, or bulk PBMC T cells (not recorded which). These receptors originate from a woman aged 45 to 65 in good health.

J is TRBJ2-7 and V is TRBV4-1. The CDR3 consists of 14 residues. Germline V gene lookup returns CDR1 MGHRA and CDR2 YSYEKL. The CDR3 reads CASSPAGTRYEQYF.

V is TRBV7-8 and J is TRBJ2-1; TCRdb's D call, TRBD2, is unchecked because there is no DNA. CDR1 and CDR2 (germline): SGHVS, FQNEAQ. The length of the CDR3 is 16 residues. CDR3 loop: CASSLSNSGIPNEQFF.

V and J are TRBV20-1 and TRBJ2-3; TCRdb's D call of TRBD2 is untestable without DNA. Germline loops: CDR1 DFQATT, CDR2 SNEGSKA (reference sequence). The CDR3 length is 11 residues. CDR3 region: CSAQDSDTQYF.

The V and J genes are TRBV19 and TRBJ2-7; TCRdb calls TRBD1, which cannot be checked without DNA. Germline loops: CDR1 LNHDA, CDR2 SQIVND (reference sequence). This CDR3 spans 14 amino acids. CDR3 sequence: CASSIGTGSYEQYF. The full variable domain, rest sourced from reference TRBV19 and TRBJ2-7, is DGGITQSPKYLFRKEGQNVTLSCEQNLNHDAMYWYRQDPGQGLRLIYYSQIVNDFQKGDIAEGYSVSREKKESFPLTVTSAQKNPTAFYLCASSIGTGSYEQYFGPGTRLTVT.

The genes are TRBV2 and TRBJ2-1; TCRdb outputs TRBD1, but without DNA this stays unchecked. Germline assignment: CDR1 SNHLY and CDR2 FYNNEI. CDR3 size: 14 residues. The chain's CDR3 is CATAPGRNYNEQFF.

The chain carries TRBV12-3 or TRBV12-4 and TRBJ2-1; TCRdb picks TRBD2, but there is no DNA to check that call. This CDR3 comprises 16 residues. The chain's CDR3 is CASSLSGLAGINEQFF.

The chain employs TRBV29-1 and TRBJ2-6; TCRdb returns TRBD1, unconfirmable since there is no DNA. CDR1 SQVTM and CDR2 ANQGSEA come from the germline V gene. This CDR3 is 16 amino acids long. This chain's CDR3 is CSAGGDTSSGANVLTF.

The chain employs TRBV4-1 and TRBJ1-5. Germline CDR1 MGHRA, CDR2 YSYEKL. The CDR3 is 14 amino acids. CDR3: CASSQDGVSQPQHF.

The chain carries TRBV20-1 and TRBJ2-1. CDR3 length: 14 amino acids. Germline values: CDR1 DFQATT, CDR2 SNEGSKA (reference sequence). The CDR3 reads CSARIGVSYNEQFF.

This CDR3 reads CASSQVTGVNYGYTF. The V and J genes are TRBV4-1 and TRBJ1-2; TCRdb's D call, TRBD1, is unchecked because there is no DNA. Per germline, CDR1 MGHRA and CDR2 YSYEKL. The CDR3 sequence is 15 residues long.

This chain joins TRBV4-1 and TRBJ2-7. Germline lookup yields CDR1 MGHRA and CDR2 YSYEKL. The CDR3 has 12 amino acids. The CDR3: CASSQDYSEQYF.